This T cell receptor (beta chain) emerged from a study of blood T cell repertoires in COVID-19. Looked up from germline, CDR1 is MNHEY and CDR2 is SVGEGT. V trimming: 0 bases; J trimming: 4 bases; junction bases outside the gene matches: 3. The CDR3 spans 16 residues. Data came from immunoSEQ multiplex PCR; TCRdb stores just in-frame clones and leaves some out. The sample has 350,000 or so clones, about 90% seen once; the top ten hold 1%. This clonotype was sampled from a woman in her thirties who had recovered from COVID-19. What was sequenced was PBMCs or T cells enriched from blood (not recorded which). The chain has TRBV6-2 or TRBV6-3 and TRBJ2-5, with 12 bases matching TRBD1. The CDR3 reads CASSYSGTGGAETQYF. CDR3 sequence (DNA): TGTGCCAGCAGTTACTCGGGGACAGGGGGCGCAGAGACCCAGTACTTC.